The present T cell receptor (beta chain) was sequenced within a study of blood T cell repertoires in COVID-19. On the study more broadly: The study drew acute and convalescent COVID-19 samples from the United States, Italy and Spain. PBMCs, B-cell-depleted T cells, or T cells provided the cDNA or gDNA that made up the material.

How the authors handled the data: Amplified reference gene primers provided the basis for estimating nucleated cell counts. Generated by immunoSEQ multiplex PCR, the TCRdb table keeps only in-frame clones and is missing some. V and J calls and clone size are copied from that table; D and trimming were computed from the DNA. The sample carries about 280,000 clones, 88% recorded once. Seattle's cohort entered during active infection and was followed longitudinally. The CDR3 covers 15 residues. Trimming took 0 bases from V and 6 from J, leaving 15 bases between them. CDR1 is SGHRS and CDR2 is YFSETQ in the germline V gene.

Source material: peripheral blood. The clonotype was recovered from a woman younger than 45 with COVID-19, enrolled during active disease. The chain employs TRBV5-1 and TRBJ1-1; D is possibly TRBD1 (5 bases). CDR3 DNA sequence: TGCGCCAGCAGCTTGGTGGCAGGGAACTCTGCTGAAGCTTTCTTT. Amino acid sequence: CASSLVAGNSAEAFF.